These 15 T cell receptor beta chains share one sample of origin, sequenced in a study of T cell responses to AZD1222 COVID-19 vaccine. Profiled with immunoSEQ multiplex PCR; TCRdb holds only in-frame clones, not every one. The top ten hold over 5% of the sample, which has some 120,000 clones, under 95% seen once. The sequencing here drew on peripheral blood, taken on day 0 of AZD1222 vaccination. Receptor source: an adult in good health.

J is TRBJ1-2 and V is TRBV2; D perhaps matches TRBD1 (5 bases). This CDR3 spans 13 amino acids. Germline V gene lookup returns CDR1 SNHLY and CDR2 FYNNEI. Trimming took off 8 bases at V and 8 bases at J, with 18 bases between the two ends. CDR3 nucleotide sequence: TGTGCCAGCCGGGACGGAAGATATGACGGCTACACCTTC. Translation: CASRDGRYDGYTF.

The chain recombines TRBV7-9 with TRBJ1-1; D gene uncertain. This CDR3 has 14 amino acids. V was pared by 5 bases and J by 1 base, with 11 bases between. In germline, CDR1 is SEHNR, CDR2 FQNEAQ (reference sequence). The CDR3 loop reads CASSPGGWNTEAFF. The DNA for the CDR3 is TGTGCCAGCAGCCCCGGAGGGTGGAACACTGAAGCTTTCTTT.

This chain joins TRBV7-3 and TRBJ2-3; perhaps TRBD1 as D (5 bases). The CDR3 contains 15 residues. CDR1 and CDR2 from the germline V gene are SGHTA and FQGTGA. V was pared by 5 bases and J by 1 base, with 13 bases between. Here the CDR3 reads CASSPWGAGTDTQYF. The DNA of the CDR3 is TGTGCCAGCAGCCCCTGGGGCGCGGGCACAGATACGCAGTATTTT.

The chain carries TRBV5-6 and TRBJ1-5; D is undetermined. Germline V gene sequence: CDR1 SGHDT, CDR2 YYEEEE. The CDR3 sequence is 11 residues long. V lost 1 base and J lost 7, with 3 bases in between. Written as DNA, the CDR3 is TGTGCCAGCAGCTTGCTCCAGCCCCAGCATTTT. Translated, it gives CASSLLQPQHF.

The chain uses TRBV7-9 and TRBJ1-2, with a weak D call TRBD1 (6 bases). The CDR3 loop spans 15 amino acids. The V end was cut by 2 bases, the J end by 0 bases, with 10 bases between. From germline, CDR1 is SEHNR and CDR2 FQNEAQ (reference sequence). Here the CDR3 reads CASSLLTGPNYGYTF. In DNA, the CDR3 is TGTGCCAGCAGCTTACTTACAGGGCCTAACTATGGCTACACCTTC.

The chain uses TRBV3-1 (or the pseudogene TRBV3-2) and TRBJ2-1; D tentatively reads TRBD1 or TRBD2 (5 bases each). This CDR3 contains 17 residues. Germline CDR1 and CDR2: LGHDT and YNNKEL (reference sequence). Trimming took off 0 bases at V and 1 base at J, with 13 bases between the two ends. The CDR3, as DNA: TGTGCCAGCAGCCAAGATCGCCAGGGACGGTCCTACAATGAGCAGTTCTTC. It translates to CASSQDRQGRSYNEQFF.

J is TRBJ2-5 and V is TRBV12-3 or TRBV12-4, with no clear D. V was shortened by 3 bases and J by 4 bases, with 6 bases between the two germline ends. The CDR3 spans 12 residues. CDR3 DNA: TGTGCCAGCAGTTTCTCAGGAGAGACCCAGTACTTC. This codes for CASSFSGETQYF.

The V call is TRBV6-1, the J call TRBJ1-3; D not resolved. Deletions cut 2 bases from V and 0 bases from J, with 11 bases between. In germline, CDR1 is MNHNS, CDR2 SASEGT. This CDR3 is 16 amino acids long. The CDR3 loop reads CASSEYYRYSGNTIYF. In DNA, the CDR3 is TGTGCCAGCAGTGAATATTACCGATACTCTGGAAACACCATATATTTT.

The V and J genes are TRBV27 and TRBJ1-6, with TRBD1 matching over 8 bases. Trimming removed 4 bases from V and 9 bases from J; junction bases left unmatched: 5. This CDR3 contains 14 residues. CDR1 and CDR2 from the germline V gene are MNHEY and SMNVEV (reference sequence). The CDR3 DNA sequence: TGTGCCAGCAGTTCAGGGGGCCGAAGTTCACCCCTCCACTTT. Its translation: CASSSGGRSSPLHF.

The chain recombines TRBV7-3 with TRBJ1-1; D perhaps matches TRBD1 (6 bases). The CDR3 length is 14 residues. V lost 5 bases, J lost 5 bases, and 15 bases lay in between. Germline loops: CDR1 SGHTA, CDR2 FQGTGA. This CDR3 reads CASSQGGARTEAFF. CDR3 in DNA: TGTGCCAGCAGCCAAGGGGGGGCGAGGACTGAAGCTTTCTTT.

The chain links TRBV28 to TRBJ2-2; 7 bases are shared with TRBD2. The germline V gene encodes CDR1 MDHEN and CDR2 SYDVKM. CDR3 length equals 17 residues. The J segment lost 6 bases and the V segment lost 3 bases, leaving 13 bases of the junction unmatched. CDR3 coding DNA: TGTGCCAGCAGTTTTCCTTCAGCGGGACGCACTTCCGGGGAGCTGTTTTTT. Encoded protein: CASSFPSAGRTSGELFF. The full variable domain, in which reference TRBV28 and TRBJ2-2 provide the parts outside the CDR3, is DVKVTQSSRYLVKRTGEKVFLECVQDMDHENMFWYRQDPGLGLRLIYFSYDVKMKEKGDIPEGYSVSREKKERFSLILESASTNQTSMYLCASSFPSAGRTSGELFFGEGSRLTVL.

The chain is built from TRBV6-5 and TRBJ1-5; D unclear. Germline V gene sequence: CDR1 MNHEY, CDR2 SVGAGI. V dropped 10 bases and J dropped 0 bases, with 13 bases sitting between them. This CDR3 contains 14 residues. CDR3 residues: CATRSWDSNQPQHF. Written as DNA, the CDR3 is TGTGCCACCCGTAGCTGGGATAGCAATCAGCCCCAGCATTTT.

The chain combines TRBV19 with TRBJ2-2; TRBD1 is a possible D gene (6 bases). The length of the CDR3 is 14 residues. V was shortened by 7 bases and J by 1 base, with 10 bases between the two germline ends. CDR1 and CDR2 from the germline V gene are LNHDA and SQIVND (reference sequence). This CDR3 is CASIGQKNTGELFF. CDR3 sequence (DNA): TGTGCCAGTATCGGACAGAAGAACACCGGGGAGCTGTTTTTT.

This chain connects TRBV5-5 to TRBJ1-5; 7 bases are a match to TRBD1. The CDR3 sequence is 14 residues long. CDR1 and CDR2 (germline): SGHKS, YYEKEE (reference sequence). V lost 0 bases, J lost 7 bases, and 4 bases stayed unmatched. CDR3: CASSLVGGGQPQHF. CDR3 DNA sequence: TGTGCCAGCAGCTTGGTAGGGGGCGGACAGCCCCAGCATTTT.

The chain uses TRBV11-3 and TRBJ2-5; perhaps D is TRBD1 or TRBD2 (5 bases each). Germline CDR1 SGHNT, CDR2 YENEEA. Deletions cut 1 base from V and 5 bases from J, with 11 bases between. The CDR3 covers 14 residues. In DNA, the CDR3 is TGTGCCAGCAGCTTAGGTGGGGGTCGGGAGACCCAGTACTTC. Translation: CASSLGGGRETQYF.